Detailed here is one TCR beta chain. The antigen remains unidentified. These data are taken from a study of neurological immune-mediated disorders. General observations from the study: No CDR3 amino acid sequences were shared by expanded clones across subjects, suggesting private repertoires in all groups.

Sorted libraries drew on around 1 million CD4+ or CD8+ T cells. The cDNA came from 5'RACE, which used 10-nucleotide random UMIs. TCRdb re-called the 5' RACE reads with MiXCR, one entry per CDR3 protein. The sample includes fewer than 11,000 distinct CDR3 sequences, 21% seen only once; the top ten take about 53%. CDR3 length: 14 residues. Losses at the gene ends were 6 bases for V and 4 bases for J; bases not matched to a gene: 4. Germline V gene data show CDR1 as DFQATT and CDR2 as SNEGSKA (reference sequence). The J gene is TRBJ2-1, the V gene TRBV20-1; 12 bases are shared with TRBD1. Sequencing input: CD8+ T cells from blood. This sequence originates from a woman aged 55-75 years with HTLV-1-associated myelopathy (HAM/TSP). The CDR3 here is CSAPGQGAYNEQFF. Written as DNA, the CDR3 is TGCAGTGCCCCGGGACAGGGGGCTTACAATGAGCAGTTCTTC.